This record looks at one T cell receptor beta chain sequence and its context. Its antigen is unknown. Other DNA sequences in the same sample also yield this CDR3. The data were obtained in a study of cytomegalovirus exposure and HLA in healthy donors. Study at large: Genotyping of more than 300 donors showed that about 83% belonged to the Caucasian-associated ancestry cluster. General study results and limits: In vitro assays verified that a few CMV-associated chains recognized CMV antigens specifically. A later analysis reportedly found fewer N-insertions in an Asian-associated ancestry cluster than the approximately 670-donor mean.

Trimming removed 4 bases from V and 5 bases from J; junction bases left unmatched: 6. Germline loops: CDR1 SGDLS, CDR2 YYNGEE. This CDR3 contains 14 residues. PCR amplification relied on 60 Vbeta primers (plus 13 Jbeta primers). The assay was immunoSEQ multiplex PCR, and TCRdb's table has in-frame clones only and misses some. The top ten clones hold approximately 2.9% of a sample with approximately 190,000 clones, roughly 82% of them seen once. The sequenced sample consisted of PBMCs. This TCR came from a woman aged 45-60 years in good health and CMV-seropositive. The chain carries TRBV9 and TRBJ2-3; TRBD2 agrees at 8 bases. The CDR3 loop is CASSPGTSVDTQYF. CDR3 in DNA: TGTGCCAGCAGCCCCGGGACTAGTGTAGATACGCAGTATTTT.